The clone carrying this T cell receptor (beta chain) has a single count. This record comes from a study of siplizumab effects on memory and regulatory T cells. The CDR3 loop spans 12 amino acids. Germline CDR1 and CDR2: MNHNS and SASEGT. Trimming left V 6 bases short and J 0 bases short, with 6 bases between. Data came from immunoSEQ multiplex PCR; TCRdb stores just in-frame clones and leaves some out. This sample has some 73,000 clones; roughly 93% occur once, and the top ten carry 4.5% to 5%. The sequencing input was CD8+ T cells sorted from blood. The clonotype comes from a human donor in good health. The gene calls are TRBV6-1 and TRBJ2-7; D ambiguous. The CDR3 protein is CASRSISYEQYF. CDR3 in DNA: TGTGCCAGCAGGAGTATCTCCTACGAGCAGTACTTC.